Following are 10 T cell receptor beta chains from one sample sequenced in a study of CD8+CD57+ T cells in acquired aplastic anemia. CDR3 and TCR beta VDJ profiling relied on genomic DNA as the template. TCRdb analysed the reads with MiXCR anew, one entry per CDR3 protein. This table has hundreds of thousands of distinct CDR3 sequences, under 40% appearing once. It was patients with CD8+CD57+ cell expansion by flow cytometry who were chosen for sequencing. Sequencing was carried out using sorted CD4+, CD8+, or CD8+CD57+ T cells (not recorded which) from PBMCs. The receptors here all came from a human donor with aplastic anemia.

This clonotype was detected ten times or more. The genes are TRBV20-1 and TRBJ1-1; a weak D match, TRBD1 (6 bases). The germline gives CDR1 DFQATT, CDR2 SNEGSKA (reference sequence). The V and J ends lost 6 bases and 0 bases respectively, with 11 bases between them. The CDR3 consists of 13 residues. The CDR3 sequence is CSAPTGMNTEAFF. As DNA, the CDR3 is TGCAGTGCACCGACAGGTATGAACACTGAAGCTTTCTTT.

The chain couples TRBV2 to TRBJ2-1; 11 bases fit TRBD2. Germline CDR1 and CDR2: SNHLY and FYNNEI. CDR3 length: 15 residues. The ends lost 5 bases at V and 7 bases at J; junction bases unmatched: 7. The CDR3 is CASSPTSGISNEQFF. In DNA form, the CDR3 reads TGTGCCAGCAGTCCGACTAGCGGGATATCGAATGAGCAGTTCTTC.

This clonotype was seen ten or more times. The chain couples TRBV10-1 to TRBJ2-3; tentatively, D is TRBD1 (5 bases). Trimming shortened V by 6 bases and J by 5 bases, and 12 bases separated the two germline ends. Germline assignment: CDR1 WNHNN and CDR2 SYGVQD (reference sequence). The CDR3 contains 13 residues. The CDR3 sequence is CASSRQPVDTQYF. The DNA for the CDR3 is TGCGCCAGCAGCAGACAGCCGGTAGATACGCAGTATTTT.

The chain uses TRBV6-1 and TRBJ1-1; D is unresolved. The CDR3 sequence is 13 residues long. Trimming took off 11 bases at V and 0 bases at J, with 13 bases between the two ends. The germline V gene has CDR1 MNHNS and CDR2 SASEGT. CDR3 bases: TGTGCCGCCAGGATTAAGATGAACACTGAAGCTTTCTTT. It yields the protein CAARIKMNTEAFF.

The chain couples TRBV6-4 to TRBJ1-1, with 12 bases identical to TRBD1. This CDR3 spans 16 amino acids. CDR1 is MRHNA, CDR2 SNTAGT, per germline. V shed 4 bases and J 4 bases; nucleotides not matched to a gene: 7. This CDR3 reads CASSGDRGREGTEAFF. The CDR3 nucleotides are TGTGCCAGCAGTGGGGACAGGGGGCGCGAGGGCACTGAAGCTTTCTTT.

The V call is TRBV9, the J call TRBJ2-5; 8 bases fit TRBD1. The germline V gene has CDR1 SGDLS and CDR2 YYNGEE. The CDR3 runs to 14 residues. V trimming: 0 bases; J trimming: 5 bases; junction bases outside the gene matches: 3. The CDR3 sequence is CASSVGPGGETQYF. As DNA, the CDR3 is TGTGCCAGCAGCGTAGGCCCAGGGGGCGAGACCCAGTACTTC.

The sample holds many counts of this clonotype. The rearrangement joins TRBV19 to TRBJ1-2; the match to TRBD1 covers 7 bases. This CDR3 is built from 15 residues. J gave up 5 bases and V 6 bases, and 12 bases lay outside the gene matches. Germline V lookup: CDR1 LNHDA, CDR2 SQIVND (reference sequence). Written as DNA, the CDR3 is TGTGCCAGTAGGTACCCGAGACAGGGACATTATGGCTACACCTTC. This encodes CASRYPRQGHYGYTF.

The V call is TRBV5-6, the J call TRBJ2-7; D is unclear. The V end lost 7 bases, the J end lost 7 bases, and 21 bases lay between the germline ends. Germline CDR1 and CDR2: SGHDT and YYEEEE. The CDR3 is 14 residues long. This chain's CDR3 is CASGVEWAAGEQYF. CDR3 DNA sequence: TGTGCCAGCGGCGTCGAATGGGCGGCCGGGGAGCAGTACTTC.

The chain carries TRBV25-1 and TRBJ2-3, with TRBD2 matching over 9 bases. Germline V lookup: CDR1 MGHDK, CDR2 SYGVNS. The junction had 10 bases not matched to a gene; V was cut back by 6 bases and J by 6 bases. The CDR3 covers 15 residues. The CDR3 here is CASSKLAGSGDTQYF. CDR3 sequence (DNA): TGTGCCAGCAGCAAACTAGCGGGCTCGGGCGATACGCAGTATTTT.

In this sample, this clonotype turned up many times. This chain joins TRBV20-1 and TRBJ2-7; no clear D. This CDR3 has 13 residues. V was clipped by 1 base and J by 4 bases, with 11 bases between them. In germline, CDR1 is DFQATT, CDR2 SNEGSKA (reference sequence). The CDR3 DNA reads as TGCAGTGCTAGAGTGGAGTCAAATTACGAGCAGTACTTC. It specifies CSARVESNYEQYF.